The entry that follows covers one TCR beta chain sequence. TCRdb reanalysed the RT-PCR reads using MiXCR and keeps one entry per CDR3 protein. The table has hundreds of thousands of distinct CDR3 sequences, around 8% seen once. The V and J ends lost 5 bases and 2 bases respectively, with 14 bases between them. Germline V lookup: CDR1 SGHTA, CDR2 FQGNSA. The CDR3 extends over 15 amino acids. This sample is part of a study of response to subunit inactivated influenza vaccine. This sequence originates from a man aged 50-75 years who received an inactivated influenza vaccine. The starting material was PBMCs from blood, obtained 23 to 25 months after vaccination. This rearrangement joins TRBV7-2 to TRBJ2-3, with D perhaps TRBD1 or TRBD2 (6 bases each). The CDR3 protein is CASSPRGDFTDTQYF. The CDR3 DNA is TGTGCCAGCAGCCCAAGGGGGGACTTCACAGATACGCAGTATTTT.